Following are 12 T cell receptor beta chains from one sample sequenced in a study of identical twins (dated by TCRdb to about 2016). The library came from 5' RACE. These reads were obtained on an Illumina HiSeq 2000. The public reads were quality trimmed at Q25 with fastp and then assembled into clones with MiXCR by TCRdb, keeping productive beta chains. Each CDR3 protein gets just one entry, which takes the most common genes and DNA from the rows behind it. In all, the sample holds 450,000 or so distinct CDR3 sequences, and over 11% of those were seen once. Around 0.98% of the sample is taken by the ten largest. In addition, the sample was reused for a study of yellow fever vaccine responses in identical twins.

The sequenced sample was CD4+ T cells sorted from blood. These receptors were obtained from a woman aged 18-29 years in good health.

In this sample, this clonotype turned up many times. CDR3 loop: CSARVPIDGNQPQHF. CDR3 in DNA: TGCAGTGCTAGAGTCCCAATTGATGGCAATCAGCCCCAGCATTTT. V usage is TRBV20-1 and J usage is TRBJ1-5, with D unresolved. Germline V gives CDR1 DFQATT, CDR2 SNEGSKA (reference sequence). CDR3 length: 15 amino acids. Between the trimmed V and J ends, which lost 1 base and 2 bases, there was a span of 12 bases.

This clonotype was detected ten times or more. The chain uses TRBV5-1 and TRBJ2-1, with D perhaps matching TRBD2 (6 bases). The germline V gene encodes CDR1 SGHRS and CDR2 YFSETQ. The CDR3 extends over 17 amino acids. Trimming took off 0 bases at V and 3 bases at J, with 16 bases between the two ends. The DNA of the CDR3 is TGCGCCAGCAGCTTGGGGGACTCCCGGTATTTCTACAATGAGCAGTTCTTC. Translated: CASSLGDSRYFYNEQFF.

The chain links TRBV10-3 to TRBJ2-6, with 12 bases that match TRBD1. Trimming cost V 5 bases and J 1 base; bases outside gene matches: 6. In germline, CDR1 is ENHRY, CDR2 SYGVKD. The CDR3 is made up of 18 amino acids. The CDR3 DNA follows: TGTGCCATCAGTAGCCGGGACAGGGGGCAATCTGGGGCCAACGTCCTGACTTTC. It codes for CAISSRDRGQSGANVLTF.

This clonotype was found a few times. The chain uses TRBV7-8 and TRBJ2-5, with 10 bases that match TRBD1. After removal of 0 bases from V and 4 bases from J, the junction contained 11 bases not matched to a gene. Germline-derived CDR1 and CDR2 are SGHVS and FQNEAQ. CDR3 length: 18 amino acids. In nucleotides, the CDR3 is TGTGCCAGCAGCTTAGCGCGAGGTGGGACAGGGGCCCGAGAGACCCAGTACTTC. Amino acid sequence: CASSLARGGTGARETQYF.

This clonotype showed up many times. The CDR3 sequence: CASSLASVPDTQYF. The CDR3 region has the DNA TGCGCCAGCAGCTTGGCGTCGGTTCCAGATACGCAGTATTTT. J is TRBJ2-3 and V is TRBV5-1, with D hard to call. V lost 0 bases to trimming and J lost 4 bases, with 9 bases between them. The CDR3 contains 14 residues. The V gene's germline CDR1 is SGHRS and CDR2 YFSETQ.

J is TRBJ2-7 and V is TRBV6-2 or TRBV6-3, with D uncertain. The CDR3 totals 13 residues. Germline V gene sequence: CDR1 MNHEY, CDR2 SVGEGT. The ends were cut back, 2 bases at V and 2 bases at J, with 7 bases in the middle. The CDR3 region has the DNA TGTGCCAGCAGTTACGAGCGAGCCTACGAGCAGTACTTC. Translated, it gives CASSYERAYEQYF.

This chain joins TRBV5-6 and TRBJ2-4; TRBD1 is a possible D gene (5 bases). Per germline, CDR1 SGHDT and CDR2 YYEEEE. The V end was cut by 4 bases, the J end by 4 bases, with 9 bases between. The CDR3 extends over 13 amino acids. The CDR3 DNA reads TGTGCCAGCAGCCAGGGCCAGAAAAACATTCAGTACTTC. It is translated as CASSQGQKNIQYF.

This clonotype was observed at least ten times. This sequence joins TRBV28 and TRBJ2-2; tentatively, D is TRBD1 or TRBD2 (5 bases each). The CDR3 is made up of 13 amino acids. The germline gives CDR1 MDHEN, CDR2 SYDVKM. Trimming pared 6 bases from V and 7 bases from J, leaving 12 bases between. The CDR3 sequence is CASSPGPFGELFF. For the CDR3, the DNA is TGTGCCAGCAGCCCGGGACCGTTCGGGGAGCTGTTTTTT.

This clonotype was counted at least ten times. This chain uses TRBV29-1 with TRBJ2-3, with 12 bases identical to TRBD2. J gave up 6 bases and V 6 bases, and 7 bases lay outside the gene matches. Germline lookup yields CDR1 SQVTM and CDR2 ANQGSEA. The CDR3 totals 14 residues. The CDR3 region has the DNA TGCAGCGTGGATGCTAGCGGGGGGGCCGATACGCAGTATTTT. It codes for CSVDASGGADTQYF.

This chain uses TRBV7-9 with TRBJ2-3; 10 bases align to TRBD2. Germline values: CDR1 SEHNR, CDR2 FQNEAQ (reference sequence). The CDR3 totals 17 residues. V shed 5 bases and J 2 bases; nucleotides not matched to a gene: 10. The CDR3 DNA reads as TGTGCCAGCAGCCGGGTAACAGCGGGAGGGGACACAGATACGCAGTATTTT. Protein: CASSRVTAGGDTDTQYF.

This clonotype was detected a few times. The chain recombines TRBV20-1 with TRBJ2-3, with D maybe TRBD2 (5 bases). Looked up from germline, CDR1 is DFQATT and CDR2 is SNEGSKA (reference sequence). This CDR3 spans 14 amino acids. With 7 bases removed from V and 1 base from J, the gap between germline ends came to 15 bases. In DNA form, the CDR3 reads TGCAGTGGTGGGTCGTCGGGGTGCACAGATACGCAGTATTTT. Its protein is CSGGSSGCTDTQYF.

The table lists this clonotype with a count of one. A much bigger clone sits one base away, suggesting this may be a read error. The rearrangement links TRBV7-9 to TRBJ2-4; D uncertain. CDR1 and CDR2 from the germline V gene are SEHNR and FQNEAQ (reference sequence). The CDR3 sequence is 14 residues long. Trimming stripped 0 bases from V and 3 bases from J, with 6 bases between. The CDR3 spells CASSLAGNKNIQYF. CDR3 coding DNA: TGTGCCAGCAGCTTAGCAGGGAACAAAAACATTCAGTACTTC.